One and the same sample provided the 16 T cell receptor beta chains below, sequenced in a study of T cell responses to AZD1222 COVID-19 vaccine. The assay was immunoSEQ multiplex PCR, and TCRdb's table has in-frame clones only and misses some. Of about 120,000 clones in the sample, more than 75% are singletons; the top ten hold 7.7%. The sample in question was peripheral blood, obtained on day 0 of AZD1222 vaccination. These receptors all stem from an adult in good health.

The chain links TRBV20-1 to TRBJ2-7, with a weak D call TRBD2 (6 bases). Germline loops: CDR1 DFQATT, CDR2 SNEGSKA (reference sequence). The CDR3 spans 13 residues. Trimming left V 3 bases short and J 6 bases short, with 15 bases between. The DNA of the CDR3 is TGCAGTGCTAGTGATCTAGGGAGGCTCGAGCAGTACTTC. Its protein product is CSASDLGRLEQYF.

The gene calls are TRBV11-2 and TRBJ2-7; 9 positions agree with TRBD1. In germline, CDR1 is SGHAT, CDR2 FQNNGV. The CDR3 totals 14 residues. V shed 5 bases and J 2 bases; nucleotides not matched to a gene: 4. This CDR3 is CASSTRQGAYEQYF. CDR3 nucleotide sequence: TGTGCCAGCAGCACCCGACAGGGGGCCTACGAGCAGTACTTC. Full variable domain (outside the CDR3, taken from reference TRBV11-2 and TRBJ2-7): EAGVAQSPRYKIIEKRQSVAFWCNPISGHATLYWYQQILGQGPKLLIQFQNNGVVDDSQLPKDRFSAERLKGVDSTLKIQPAKLEDSAVYLCASSTRQGAYEQYFGPGTRLTVT.

CDR3 sequence: CASSLARQGGSETQYF. In nucleotides, the CDR3 is TGTGCCAGCAGCTTAGCGCGGCAGGGAGGCTCGGAGACCCAGTACTTC. V usage is TRBV7-8 and J usage is TRBJ2-5, with D perhaps matching TRBD2 (6 bases). The germline V gene encodes CDR1 SGHVS and CDR2 FQNEAQ. The length of the CDR3 is 16 residues. V lost 0 bases and J 5 bases, leaving 16 bases between the germline ends.

The rearrangement joins TRBV4-1 to TRBJ1-3, with D tentatively TRBD1 (6 bases). Germline-derived CDR1 and CDR2 are MGHRA and YSYEKL. This CDR3 has 15 residues. V lost 4 bases, J lost 3 bases, and 13 bases lay in between. The CDR3 DNA reads as TGCGCCAGCAGCCCCCTAGGGGGATTTGGAAACACCATATATTTT. As protein: CASSPLGGFGNTIYF.

The gene calls are TRBV10-1 and TRBJ2-7; D may be TRBD1 (6 bases). CDR1 and CDR2 from the germline V gene are WNHNN and SYGVQD (reference sequence). Deletions cut 8 bases from V and 2 bases from J, with 13 bases between. There are 13 residues in the CDR3. CDR3 residues: CASSRQETYEQYF. The CDR3 region has the DNA TGCGCCAGCTCAAGACAGGAGACCTACGAGCAGTACTTC.

V is TRBV19 and J is TRBJ2-7; D gene unclear. There are 14 residues in the CDR3. Germline V gives CDR1 LNHDA, CDR2 SQIVND (reference sequence). Trimming removed 3 bases from V and 2 bases from J, with 11 bases in between. CDR3 coding DNA: TGTGCCAGTAGTATCTCTGGGATCACCTACGAGCAGTACTTC. This encodes CASSISGITYEQYF.

The CDR3 is CASSQGGAGNNEQFF. The CDR3, as DNA: TGTGCCAGCAGCCAAGGGGGAGCGGGTAACAATGAGCAGTTCTTC. The rearrangement links TRBV4-2 to TRBJ2-1, with D maybe TRBD2 (6 bases). V lost 1 base, J lost 5 bases, and 12 bases lay in between. CDR3 size: 15 residues. From germline, CDR1 is LGHNA and CDR2 YNFKEQ.

The rearrangement uses TRBV7-2 and TRBJ2-7; D remains unclear. Trimming pared 1 base from V and 6 bases from J, leaving 13 bases between. Germline lookup yields CDR1 SGHTA and CDR2 FQGNSA. The CDR3 length is 14 residues. The CDR3 reads CASSLERQAPEQYF. The CDR3 nucleotides are TGTGCCAGCAGCTTAGAACGGCAGGCCCCCGAGCAGTACTTC.

The rearrangement links TRBV27 to TRBJ2-5, with D unresolved. Germline CDR1 reads MNHEY; CDR2 reads SMNVEV (reference sequence). This CDR3 has 17 amino acids. Trimming took 8 bases from V and 1 from J, leaving 23 bases between them. Here the CDR3 reads CASGPYVGLGGQETQYF. CDR3 sequence (DNA): TGTGCCAGCGGACCCTACGTGGGGTTGGGCGGCCAAGAGACCCAGTACTTC.

The V call is TRBV5-4, the J call TRBJ2-1, with 8 bases that match TRBD1. Germline V lookup: CDR1 SGHNT, CDR2 YYREEE (reference sequence). The CDR3 length is 13 residues. J lost 7 bases, V lost 5 bases, and 5 bases had no gene match. Here the CDR3 DNA reads TGTGCCAGCAGTAGGACAGGGAGAAATGAGCAGTTCTTC. Its protein is CASSRTGRNEQFF.

This chain links TRBV6-6 with TRBJ1-5; 7 nucleotides align to TRBD1. This CDR3 contains 18 residues. V dropped 5 bases and J dropped 0; count of bases not matched to a gene: 13. Per germline, CDR1 MNHNY and CDR2 SVGAGI (reference sequence). The CDR3 here is CASSRRRQGKYSNQPQHF. CDR3 DNA: TGTGCCAGCAGTCGTCGAAGACAGGGTAAATATAGCAATCAGCCCCAGCATTTT.

This chain's CDR3 is CASSFTGISAGYTF. For the CDR3, the DNA is TGTGCCAGCAGCTTTACAGGGATTTCGGCTGGCTACACCTTC. The genes are TRBV7-2 and TRBJ1-2, with D perhaps TRBD1 (6 bases). V gave up 3 bases and J gave up 7 bases, with 15 bases separating them. Germline-derived CDR1 and CDR2 are SGHTA and FQGNSA. CDR3 size: 14 residues.

The chain uses TRBV18 and TRBJ2-2, with 7 bases identical to TRBD1. Germline values: CDR1 KGHSH, CDR2 LQKENI. The CDR3 is made up of 14 amino acids. V dropped 3 bases and J dropped 6; count of bases not matched to a gene: 4. Here the CDR3 reads CASSPETGPGELFF. CDR3 DNA: TGTGCCAGCTCACCGGAGACAGGGCCCGGGGAGCTGTTTTTT. Complete variable domain (other parts from reference TRBV18 and TRBJ2-2): NAGVMQNPRHLVRRRGQEARLRCSPMKGHSHVYWYRQLPEEGLKFMVYLQKENIIDESGMPKERFSAEFPKEGPSILRIQQVVRGDSAAYFCASSPETGPGELFFGEGSRLTVL.

This chain uses TRBV9 with TRBJ2-2; 9 bases agree with TRBD1. With V trimmed by 4 bases and J by 4 bases, 2 bases remained unmatched. The germline V gene has CDR1 SGDLS and CDR2 YYNGEE. The CDR3 loop spans 14 amino acids. In nucleotides, the CDR3 is TGTGCCAGCAGCCCGACAGGGGGCACCGGGGAGCTGTTTTTT. This gives the protein CASSPTGGTGELFF.

The CDR3 protein is CATRWLRNTGELFF. CDR3 nucleotides: TGTGCCACCCGGTGGCTGAGGAACACCGGGGAGCTGTTTTTT. V gene TRBV27 combines with J gene TRBJ2-2; D is uncertain. CDR3 size: 14 residues. V dropped 10 bases and J dropped 1 base, with 13 bases sitting between them. The V gene's germline CDR1 is MNHEY and CDR2 SMNVEV (reference sequence).

V gene TRBV28 combines with J gene TRBJ1-1; weak D call: TRBD1 (5 bases). The CDR3 is 11 amino acids. Germline CDR1 and CDR2: MDHEN and SYDVKM. CDR3 loop: CAIQGYTEAFF. CDR3 nucleotide sequence: TGTGCGATCCAGGGTTACACTGAAGCTTTCTTT.